The clone carrying this T cell receptor (beta chain) was seen a handful of times. Its antigen is not identified. A template switching step contributed a universal primer site, while unique molecular identifiers were present in the cDNA. Using its own MiXCR run on the 5' RACE reads, TCRdb lists one record per CDR3 protein. The data contain approximately 690,000 distinct CDR3 sequences, around 6% of them singletons. The record originates from a study of identical twins. In germline, CDR1 is SGHNT, CDR2 YENEEA. The trim removed 4 bases at V and 1 base at J, leaving 10 bases unmatched. The CDR3 sequence is 17 residues long. General study findings and limits: The abundant beta clonotypes from cord blood had fewer insertions, and memory repertoires had none of this.

The clonotype comes from a man younger than 35 in good health. Sequencing input: naive T cells sorted from blood. The rearrangement links TRBV11-3 to TRBJ2-1; 7 bases agree with TRBD1. The CDR3 region is CASSSLQSGQSYNEQFF. As DNA, the CDR3 is TGTGCCAGCAGCTCCCTGCAGTCGGGACAGTCCTACAATGAGCAGTTCTTC.